These 22 T cell receptor beta chains share one sample of origin, sequenced in a study of naive and memory T cell subsets. Both TRBC1 and TRBC2 were covered by a beta constant-region primer of two equimolar oligonucleotides. TCRdb re-called the UMI-ligation and nested PCR reads through MiXCR, storing one row per CDR3 protein. The repertoire holds tens of thousands of distinct CDR3 sequences, with 7% as singletons. Material for sequencing was central memory CD4+ T cells from blood. All receptors come from a human donor in good health.

This clonotype was found many times. In DNA form, the CDR3 reads TGTGCCAGCACCCCCCCCGGGACAGGAGGAAACACCATATATTTT. Translated, it gives CASTPPGTGGNTIYF. This chain joins TRBV6-1 and TRBJ1-3; TRBD1 agrees at 8 bases. Germline CDR1 MNHNS, CDR2 SASEGT. This CDR3 comprises 15 residues. The junction had 9 bases not matched to a gene; V was cut back by 7 bases and J by 4 bases.

This clonotype was counted ten times or more. The J gene is TRBJ1-2, the V gene TRBV3-1; 9 bases agree with TRBD1. Germline lookup yields CDR1 LGHDT and CDR2 YNNKEL (reference sequence). The length of the CDR3 is 15 residues. The trim removed 1 base at V and 6 bases at J, leaving 6 bases unmatched. CDR3 sequence reads: CASSQVRTGVNGYTF. CDR3 nucleotides: TGTGCCAGCAGCCAAGTCAGGACAGGGGTTAATGGCTACACCTTC. The whole variable domain, remainder taken from reference TRBV3-1 and TRBJ1-2, is DTAVSQTPKYLVTQMGNDKSIKCEQNLGHDTMYWYKQDSKKFLKIMFSYNNKELIINETVPNRFSPKSPDKAHLNLHINSLELGDSAVYFCASSQVRTGVNGYTFGSGTRLTVV.

This rearrangement joins TRBV12-3 or TRBV12-4 to TRBJ2-3, with 11 bases fitting TRBD2. Trimming cost V 5 bases and J 4 bases; bases outside gene matches: 8. The CDR3 is made up of 16 amino acids. Here the CDR3 reads CASSPVAGGFSDTQYF. CDR3 in DNA: TGTGCCAGCAGTCCCGTAGCGGGGGGGTTTTCAGATACGCAGTATTTT.

This clonotype was counted at least ten times. V usage is TRBV7-8 and J usage is TRBJ2-7, with D possibly matching TRBD1 (6 bases). Trimming removed 5 bases at V and 2 bases at J, with 13 bases between. Germline V gives CDR1 SGHVS, CDR2 FQNEAQ. This CDR3 is built from 14 residues. In nucleotides, the CDR3 is TGTGCCAGCAGCCCCGAATGGACAGCCTACGAGCAGTACTTC. It yields the protein CASSPEWTAYEQYF.

Ten or more counts support this clonotype. The V call is TRBV2, the J call TRBJ2-3, with TRBD1 identical over 7 bases. Germline assignment: CDR1 SNHLY and CDR2 FYNNEI. The V and J ends lost 7 bases and 5 bases, in that order; junction bases with no gene match: 6. The CDR3 contains 13 residues. The CDR3 region is CASKGARGDTQYF. In DNA, the CDR3 is TGTGCCAGCAAGGGGGCGCGAGGAGATACGCAGTATTTT.

This clonotype was counted at least ten times. The rearrangement uses TRBV28 and TRBJ2-7; D gene unclear. There are 12 residues in the CDR3. From germline, CDR1 is MDHEN and CDR2 SYDVKM. V gave up 6 bases and J gave up 4 bases, with 10 bases separating them. The CDR3 nucleotides are TGTGCCAGCAGCTCAGACTGGTACGAGCAGTACTTC. Its translation is CASSSDWYEQYF.

V and J are TRBV11-3 and TRBJ2-7; 11 nucleotides agree with TRBD2. V shed 1 base, J shed 6 bases, and the junction held 5 bases outside the gene matches. CDR3 length equals 15 residues. Germline lookup yields CDR1 SGHNT and CDR2 YENEEA. In DNA, the CDR3 is TGTGCCAGCAGCTTAGTTCAGACTAGCGGGACCGAGCAGTACTTC. Translation gives CASSLVQTSGTEQYF.

This clonotype was counted between two and nine times. The genes are TRBV11-2 and TRBJ2-3, with 8 bases aligning to TRBD2. This CDR3 has 18 residues. Germline lookup yields CDR1 SGHAT and CDR2 FQNNGV. Germline trimming cut 3 bases from V and 4 bases from J; bases unmatched to any gene: 15. As DNA, the CDR3 is TGTGCCAGCAGCTTCAAGCGGGAGTCTCGACCCGGAGCAGATACGCAGTATTTT. It specifies CASSFKRESRPGADTQYF. Based on the CDR3 plus reference TRBV11-2 and TRBJ2-3, the full variable domain is EAGVAQSPRYKIIEKRQSVAFWCNPISGHATLYWYQQILGQGPKLLIQFQNNGVVDDSQLPKDRFSAERLKGVDSTLKIQPAKLEDSAVYLCASSFKRESRPGADTQYFGPGTRLTVL.

This sequence joins TRBV19 and TRBJ2-7, with TRBD2 matching 13 bases. Germline V lookup: CDR1 LNHDA, CDR2 SQIVND (reference sequence). V lost 6 bases and J lost 9; bases outside the gene matches: 11. This CDR3 has 15 amino acids. For the CDR3, the DNA is TGTGCCAGTAGCCCCGGGACTAGCGGGAATCGTGGGCAGTACTTC. Translated: CASSPGTSGNRGQYF.

CDR3 residues: CASSLPRTGYNEQFF. In DNA, the CDR3 is TGTGCCAGCAGCTTACCGAGGACAGGATACAATGAGCAGTTCTTC. The chain recombines TRBV7-8 with TRBJ2-1; 7 nucleotides line up with TRBD1. CDR3 length: 15 amino acids. Losses at the gene ends were 2 bases for V and 4 bases for J; bases not matched to a gene: 5. Germline V CDR1 and CDR2: SGHVS, FQNEAQ. The full variable domain, its missing parts supplied by reference TRBV7-8 and TRBJ2-1, is GAGVSQSPRYKVAKRGQDVALRCDPISGHVSLFWYQQALGQGPEFLTYFQNEAQLDKSGLPSDRFFAERPEGSVSTLKIQRTQQEDSAVYLCASSLPRTGYNEQFFGPGTRLTVL.

A few counts support this clonotype. J is TRBJ2-1 and V is TRBV19, with D perhaps TRBD2 (5 bases). Trimming stripped 6 bases from V and 1 base from J, with 13 bases between. The length of the CDR3 is 15 residues. Per germline, CDR1 LNHDA and CDR2 SQIVND (reference sequence). In DNA, the CDR3 is TGTGCCAGTAGCCCCCAGCGGAATTCCTACAATGAGCAGTTCTTC. As protein: CASSPQRNSYNEQFF.

There are many counts of this clonotype. The chain recombines TRBV30 with TRBJ1-1; TRBD1 aligns across 9 bases. Germline CDR1 reads GTSNPN; CDR2 reads SVGIG (reference sequence). The J segment lost 9 bases and the V segment lost 0 bases, leaving 8 bases of the junction unmatched. CDR3 length equals 14 residues. This chain's CDR3 is CAWSVSLDRGQAFF. The CDR3 DNA follows: TGTGCCTGGAGTGTATCTTTGGACAGGGGCCAAGCTTTCTTT.

The table lists this clonotype with many counts. The gene calls are TRBV20-1 and TRBJ1-1; no definite D call. This CDR3 has 14 residues. Trimming removed 4 bases at V and 2 bases at J, with 14 bases between. The V gene's germline CDR1 is DFQATT and CDR2 SNEGSKA (reference sequence). The CDR3 here is CSANPQRANTEAFF. The DNA of the CDR3 is TGCAGTGCTAACCCGCAAAGGGCAAACACTGAAGCTTTCTTT.

This clonotype was found many times. The J gene is TRBJ2-1, the V gene TRBV7-2, with 11 bases lining up with TRBD2. The CDR3 sequence is 17 residues long. V lost 1 base to trimming and J lost 7 bases; unmatched junction nucleotides: 9. Germline V CDR1 and CDR2: SGHTA, FQGNSA. The CDR3 reads CASSLDIAGGPRNEQFF. In DNA, the CDR3 is TGTGCCAGCAGCTTAGATATAGCGGGGGGGCCTAGGAATGAGCAGTTCTTC.

V and J are TRBV27 and TRBJ2-5; perhaps TRBD1 as D (5 bases). Germline V gene sequence: CDR1 MNHEY, CDR2 SMNVEV (reference sequence). The CDR3 covers 14 residues. Trimming cost V 2 bases and J 5 bases, with 12 bases left between them. The CDR3 sequence is CASSLIGQQETQYF. Written as DNA, the CDR3 is TGTGCCAGCAGTTTAATAGGACAACAGGAGACCCAGTACTTC.

This clonotype appeared a few times. The rearrangement links TRBV27 to TRBJ1-1, with no clear D. Deletions cut 4 bases from V and 4 bases from J, with 10 bases between. There are 13 residues in the CDR3. Per the germline V gene, CDR1 is MNHEY and CDR2 is SMNVEV (reference sequence). CDR3 nucleotides: TGTGCCAGCAGTTCCCTGCAGGCCACTGAAGCTTTCTTT. Protein sequence: CASSSLQATEAFF.

This clonotype was detected many times. The chain employs TRBV15 and TRBJ2-7; possible D gene TRBD2, 5 bases. The length of the CDR3 is 17 residues. CDR1 is LNHNV, CDR2 YYDKDF, per germline (reference sequence). The V and J ends lost 0 bases and 5 bases respectively, with 20 bases between them. CDR3 sequence (DNA): TGTGCCACCAGCAGAGATCTCAGCGGCCCGGGTCTTAACGAGCAGTACTTC. It codes for CATSRDLSGPGLNEQYF.

This clonotype was observed at least ten times. The chain carries TRBV6-6 and TRBJ1-5; D is unclear. Per the germline V gene, CDR1 is MNHNY and CDR2 is SVGAGI (reference sequence). Trimming took 10 bases from V and 0 from J, leaving 10 bases between them. There are 13 residues in the CDR3. CDR3 in DNA: TGTGCCACCGGATCGGCTAGCAATCAGCCCCAGCATTTT. It is translated as CATGSASNQPQHF.

This clonotype was counted a few times. The DNA of the CDR3 is TGCGCCAGCAGCTCGGGACAGCCTAACTATGGCTACACCTTC. Protein: CASSSGQPNYGYTF. This chain joins TRBV5-1 and TRBJ1-2, with TRBD1 identical over 7 bases. Germline CDR1 is SGHRS and CDR2 is YFSETQ. The length of the CDR3 is 14 residues. Unmatched junction bases numbered 2, after V lost 3 bases and J lost 0 bases.

The sample holds a few counts of this clonotype. Here the CDR3 reads CASGQGANEQYF. The DNA for the CDR3 is TGTGCCAGCGGACAGGGGGCGAACGAGCAGTACTTC. The chain carries TRBV3-1 and TRBJ2-7, with 11 bases fitting TRBD1. The length of the CDR3 is 12 residues. Germline V gene data show CDR1 as LGHDT and CDR2 as YNNKEL (reference sequence). Trimming removed 8 bases from V and 5 bases from J; junction bases left unmatched: 2.

This clonotype occurred many times. This chain uses TRBV3-2 with TRBJ2-1; the table names TRBD2, a call not compared with the DNA. TRBV3-2 is described as a pseudogene. This CDR3 has 15 residues. The chain's CDR3 is CASSQVNGGAPGQHF. For the CDR3, the DNA is TGTGCCAGCAGCCAAGTTAACGGGGGGGCCCCGGGCCAACACTTC.

In this sample, this clonotype turned up a few times. The chain carries TRBV6-2 or TRBV6-3 and TRBJ2-1; 11 bases agree with TRBD2. V was clipped by 9 bases and J by 2 bases; unmatched bases: 12. CDR1 is MNHEY, CDR2 SVGEGT, per germline. The CDR3 extends over 17 amino acids. CDR3 DNA: TGTGCCAGTCTAGCGGGAGGCACCGGGAGGGCCTACAATGAGCAGTTCTTC. Residues: CASLAGGTGRAYNEQFF.